This entry lists 25 T cell receptor beta chains sequenced from one sample in a study of shared clonotypes between healthy human individuals (dated by TCRdb to 2019 to 2021). The library was generated by the immunoSEQ multiplex PCR assay. Not all clones reach the TCRdb copy of this immuneACCESS table, which keeps in-frame sequences only. Checked studies attribute under half of the gap to unresolved V genes and leave the rest unexplained. In this sample the table shows roughly 2.6 million clones, approximately 94% of which occur a single time. Clones ranked in the top ten supply around 0.15% of the sample. The sample taken for sequencing was naive CD4+ T cells sorted from blood. The cell subset or site label for this specimen denotes: CD45RA+ positively selected. Receptors originate from a man between 18 and 35 years old in good health.

The table lists this clone with a few counts. The rearrangement joins TRBV11-3 to TRBJ1-5; D possibly corresponds to TRBD1 (5 bases). In germline, CDR1 is SGHNT, CDR2 YENEEA. V lost 3 bases to trimming and J lost 3 bases, with 9 bases between them. The CDR3 is made up of 14 amino acids. In DNA, the CDR3 is TGTGCCAGCAGCTTTGACAGTGCCAATCAGCCCCAGCATTTT. Its protein is CASSFDSANQPQHF. The variable domain in full, with the rest retrieved from reference TRBV11-3 and TRBJ1-5, is EAGVVQSPRYKIIEKKQPVAFWCNPISGHNTLYWYLQNLGQGPELLIRYENEEAVDDSQLPKDRFSAERLKGVDSTLKIQPAELGDSAVYLCASSFDSANQPQHFGDGTRLSIL.

This clone was detected a few times. This chain uses TRBV2 with TRBJ2-1, with 7 bases matching TRBD2. V dropped 8 bases and J dropped 9; count of bases not matched to a gene: 7. The CDR3 is made up of 12 amino acids. Per germline, CDR1 SNHLY and CDR2 FYNNEI. The CDR3 loop reads CASGAGAGEQFF. As DNA, the CDR3 is TGTGCCAGCGGGGCGGGAGCTGGTGAGCAGTTCTTC.

The V gene is TRBV18, the J gene TRBJ2-5; 9 bases align to TRBD2. Germline V gene sequence: CDR1 KGHSH, CDR2 LQKENI. V trimming: 5 bases; J trimming: 1 base; junction bases outside the gene matches: 5. The CDR3 has 15 residues. The CDR3 DNA reads as TGTGCCAGCTCATCGCTAGCGGGATTCCAAGAGACCCAGTACTTC. This gives the protein CASSSLAGFQETQYF. Filled out from reference TRBV18 and TRBJ2-5, the complete variable domain reads NAGVMQNPRHLVRRRGQEARLRCSPMKGHSHVYWYRQLPEEGLKFMVYLQKENIIDESGMPKERFSAEFPKEGPSILRIQQVVRGDSAAYFCASSSLAGFQETQYFGPGTRLLVL.

This clone was seen only a few times. CDR3 nucleotides: TGTGCCAGCAGTTTACCCGTCCTCGGTGTGAAACTGTTTTTT. It yields the protein CASSLPVLGVKLFF. V and J are TRBV28 and TRBJ1-4; D is ambiguous. Between the trimmed V and J ends, which lost 2 bases and 11 bases, there was a span of 15 bases. The CDR3 is 14 amino acids. Looked up from germline, CDR1 is MDHEN and CDR2 is SYDVKM.

The chain is built from TRBV7-2 and TRBJ1-5, with no clear D. The CDR3 runs to 15 residues. V lost 4 bases to trimming and J lost 0 bases, with 10 bases between them. Looked up from germline, CDR1 is SGHTA and CDR2 is FQGNSA. CDR3 bases: TGTGCCAGCAGCTCGCATACGGGTAGCAATCAGCCCCAGCATTTT. It translates to CASSSHTGSNQPQHF.

The chain has TRBV5-4 and TRBJ2-7; no clear D gene. The ends were cut back, 5 bases at V and 2 bases at J, with 8 bases in the middle. The germline V gene encodes CDR1 SGHNT and CDR2 YYREEE (reference sequence). There are 12 residues in the CDR3. CDR3 sequence (DNA): TGTGCCAGCAGTTCAACCCCCTACGAGCAGTACTTC. Residues: CASSSTPYEQYF. Combining the CDR3 with reference TRBV5-4 and TRBJ2-7 gives the whole variable domain ETGVTQSPTHLIKTRGQQVTLRCSSQSGHNTVSWYQQALGQGPQFIFQYYREEENGRGNFPPRFSGLQFPNYSSELNVNALELDDSALYLCASSSTPYEQYFGPGTRLTVT.

As to this clone: Additional DNA sequences in this sample encode the identical CDR3. V gene TRBV29-1 combines with J gene TRBJ2-7, with 9 bases that match TRBD1. The CDR3 spans 13 residues. J gave up 2 bases and V 6 bases, and 5 bases lay outside the gene matches. CDR1 SQVTM and CDR2 ANQGSEA come from the germline V gene. CDR3 amino acids: CSVAGTGTYEQYF. The CDR3 bases are TGCAGCGTCGCCGGGACAGGGACCTACGAGCAGTACTTC.

This clone has a single count. The genes are TRBV4-3 and TRBJ2-3; D is possibly TRBD2 (5 bases). V lost 0 bases and J lost 1, with 17 bases in between. Germline V CDR1 and CDR2: LGHNA, YSLEER. The CDR3 sequence is 18 residues long. The CDR3: CASSQDPRGGPGTDTQYF. The CDR3 region has the DNA TGCGCCAGCAGCCAAGATCCACGCGGAGGTCCCGGCACAGATACGCAGTATTTT.

The chain uses TRBV7-9 and TRBJ2-2; TRBD1 is a possible D gene (6 bases). Germline V gene sequence: CDR1 SEHNR, CDR2 FQNEAQ (reference sequence). Between the trimmed V and J ends, which lost 10 bases and 3 bases, there was a span of 18 bases. The CDR3 runs 15 residues. The CDR3 here is CATPRGGSHTGELFF. CDR3 bases: TGTGCCACCCCAAGAGGGGGTTCACACACCGGGGAGCTGTTTTTT.

The chain combines TRBV7-2 with TRBJ2-3; TRBD1 aligns across 8 bases. This CDR3 is 15 amino acids long. Germline CDR1 SGHTA, CDR2 FQGNSA. The J segment lost 5 bases and the V segment lost 1 base, leaving 5 bases of the junction unmatched. The CDR3 sequence: CASSLEGTGGDTQYF. The CDR3 DNA reads TGTGCCAGCAGCTTAGAGGGAACAGGGGGAGATACGCAGTATTTT.

The chain recombines TRBV20-1 with TRBJ1-2; the D is unclear. Germline V lookup: CDR1 DFQATT, CDR2 SNEGSKA (reference sequence). This CDR3 spans 11 amino acids. Trimming left V 6 bases short and J 2 bases short, with 7 bases between. The CDR3: CSAEENYGYTF. In DNA, the CDR3 is TGCAGTGCGGAAGAGAACTATGGCTACACCTTC.

Points on this clone: Additional DNA sequences in this sample encode the identical CDR3. The chain joins TRBV7-2 to TRBJ2-5, with a weak D call TRBD1 (5 bases). CDR3 size: 13 residues. Germline V CDR1 and CDR2: SGHTA, FQGNSA. The V gene lost 5 bases and the J gene lost 5 bases, with 12 bases spanning the gap. The CDR3 coding sequence is TGTGCCAGCAGCCTAGGGGCATGGGAGACCCAGTACTTC. Its protein product is CASSLGAWETQYF.

The chain is built from TRBV18 and TRBJ1-3; D is uncertain. The CDR3 loop spans 15 amino acids. The ends were cut back, 2 bases at V and 0 bases at J, with 8 bases in the middle. Germline CDR1 KGHSH, CDR2 LQKENI. CDR3 residues: CASSPYSSSGNTIYF. The CDR3 DNA reads TGTGCCAGCTCACCATACTCCAGCTCTGGAAACACCATATATTTT.

With regard to this clone: Sequence at one end of the junction differs from germline and may be a read error. The chain joins TRBV5-1 to TRBJ2-5; D may be TRBD2 (5 bases). The CDR3 has 15 amino acids. Germline V lookup: CDR1 SGHRS, CDR2 YFSETQ. The DNA for the CDR3 is TGCGCCAGCAGCTTGGGCGGGTCCCTCCAAGGGACCCAGTACTTC. Its translation: CASSLGGSLQGTQYF.

V is TRBV2 and J is TRBJ1-1, with D unclear. Germline V CDR1 and CDR2: SNHLY, FYNNEI. Trimming cost V 3 bases and J 3 bases, with 11 bases left between them. CDR3 size: 14 residues. CDR3 in amino acids: CASSEEAPDTEAFF. Written as DNA, the CDR3 is TGTGCCAGCAGTGAGGAAGCCCCCGACACTGAAGCTTTCTTT.

J is TRBJ2-4 and V is TRBV10-1; 10 positions agree with TRBD1. The ends lost 0 bases at V and 0 bases at J; junction bases unmatched: 5. CDR3 size: 18 residues. Germline CDR1 and CDR2: WNHNN and SYGVQD (reference sequence). The CDR3 reads CASSESGTGATAKNIQYF. For the CDR3, the DNA is TGCGCCAGCAGTGAGTCGGGGACAGGGGCTACAGCCAAAAACATTCAGTACTTC.

The chain joins TRBV5-5 to TRBJ2-5; TRBD1 might be the D (6 bases). Trimming pared 5 bases from V and 0 bases from J, leaving 14 bases between. Germline-derived CDR1 and CDR2 are SGHKS and YYEKEE (reference sequence). CDR3 size: 15 residues. Here the CDR3 reads CASSDRLMYQETQYF. The DNA of the CDR3 is TGTGCCAGCAGTGACAGGCTCATGTACCAAGAGACCCAGTACTTC.

The CDR3 sequence: CASSQDRGDMNTEAFF. In nucleotides, the CDR3 is TGTGCCAGCAGCCAAGATCGGGGAGATATGAACACTGAAGCTTTCTTT. The genes are TRBV14 and TRBJ1-1; D gene unclear. Trimming stripped 0 bases from V and 0 bases from J, with 11 bases between. CDR3 length: 16 residues. In germline, CDR1 is SGHDN, CDR2 FVKESK. The whole variable domain, remainder taken from reference TRBV14 and TRBJ1-1, is EAGVTQFPSHSVIEKGQTVTLRCDPISGHDNLYWYRRVMGKEIKFLLHFVKESKQDESGMPNNRFLAERTGGTYSTLKVQPAELEDSGVYFCASSQDRGDMNTEAFFGQGTRLTVV.

This sequence joins TRBV28 and TRBJ1-6; no definite D call. Germline V CDR1 and CDR2: MDHEN, SYDVKM. The CDR3 length is 16 residues. Trimming removed 3 bases from V and 7 bases from J, with 16 bases in between. CDR3 in DNA: TGTGCCAGCAGTTTTAGGCGGATAACCAAAAATTCACCCCTCCACTTT. Amino acid sequence: CASSFRRITKNSPLHF.

As concerns this clone: The sample carries other DNA sequences with the same CDR3. The chain is built from TRBV18 and TRBJ2-7; TRBD1 agrees at 8 bases. The CDR3 extends over 14 amino acids. Germline trimming cut 6 bases from V and 3 bases from J; bases unmatched to any gene: 7. CDR1 is KGHSH and CDR2 is LQKENI in the germline V gene. CDR3 region: CASSPPGQDYEQYF. The CDR3 bases are TGTGCCAGCTCGCCTCCGGGACAGGACTACGAGCAGTACTTC.

The chain recombines TRBV10-3 with TRBJ2-6; 7 bases line up with TRBD1. This CDR3 region has 18 residues. J lost 2 bases, V lost 4 bases, and 11 bases had no gene match. Germline CDR1 and CDR2: ENHRY and SYGVKD. CDR3 in amino acids: CAISGNRGFTAGANVLTF. The CDR3 coding sequence is TGTGCCATCAGTGGAAACAGGGGATTCACGGCTGGGGCCAACGTCCTGACTTTC.

Turning to this clone: A read error may account for a junction end that differs from germline. V is TRBV19 and J is TRBJ2-2, with D tentatively TRBD1 or TRBD2 (5 bases each). The CDR3 contains 15 residues. Germline CDR1 LNHDA, CDR2 SQIVND (reference sequence). The CDR3 sequence is CASSASGTKTGELFF. The CDR3, as DNA: TGTGCCAGTAGTGCTTCCGGGACGAAGACCGGGGAGCTGTTTTTT.

The J gene is TRBJ2-2, the V gene TRBV4-1, with 9 bases lining up with TRBD1. This CDR3 has 17 amino acids. The germline V gene has CDR1 MGHRA and CDR2 YSYEKL. V was clipped by 4 bases and J by 1 base; unmatched bases: 7. CDR3 DNA sequence: TGCGCCAGCAGCCGAGACAGGGGGTTCGGGAACACCGGGGAGCTGTTTTTT. This gives the protein CASSRDRGFGNTGELFF.

V is TRBV28 and J is TRBJ1-2, with a weak D call TRBD1 (6 bases). The CDR3 runs 17 residues. V lost 6 bases and J 0 bases, leaving 20 bases between the germline ends. Germline V gene sequence: CDR1 MDHEN, CDR2 SYDVKM. The CDR3 is CASSPLTGPLANYGYTF. The CDR3, as DNA: TGTGCCAGCAGCCCCCTGACAGGCCCACTAGCTAACTATGGCTACACCTTC.

The rearrangement links TRBV25-1 to TRBJ2-5, with a tentative D call TRBD2 (5 bases). Germline lookup yields CDR1 MGHDK and CDR2 SYGVNS. This CDR3 comprises 15 residues. Trimming took off 1 base at V and 5 bases at J, with 14 bases between the two ends. CDR3 region: CASSESGLGSETQYF. CDR3 DNA sequence: TGTGCCAGCAGTGAATCCGGACTCGGGTCGGAGACCCAGTACTTC. Together with reference TRBV25-1 and TRBJ2-5, the CDR3 gives the full variable domain: EADIYQTPRYLVIGTGKKITLECSQTMGHDKMYWYQQDPGMELHLIHYSYGVNSTEKGDLSSESTVSRIRTEHFPLTLESARPSHTSQYLCASSESGLGSETQYFGPGTRLLVL.